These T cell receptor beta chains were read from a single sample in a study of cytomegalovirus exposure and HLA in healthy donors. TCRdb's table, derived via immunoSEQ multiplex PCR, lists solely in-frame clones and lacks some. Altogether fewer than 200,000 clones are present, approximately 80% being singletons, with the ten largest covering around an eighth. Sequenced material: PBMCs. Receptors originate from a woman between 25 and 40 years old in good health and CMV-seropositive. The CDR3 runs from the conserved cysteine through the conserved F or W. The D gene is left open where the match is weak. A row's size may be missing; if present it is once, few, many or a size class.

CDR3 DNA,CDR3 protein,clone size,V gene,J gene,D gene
TGTGCCAGCAGCCTTACCCGGACAGGAGGAGGTACGCAGTATTTT,CASSLTRTGGGTQYF,once,TRBV27,TRBJ2-3,TRBD1
TGCGCCAGCAGCTGGGTGGGCTCAGGGGTCGGCACTGAAGCTTTCTTT,CASSWVGSGVGTEAFF,-,TRBV5-1,TRBJ1-1,-
TGTGCCTGGAAAAGGACTAGCACAGACAATGAGCAGTTCTTC,CAWKRTSTDNEQFF,once,TRBV30,TRBJ2-1,TRBD2
TGTGCCAGCAGCCCGGACACACTCACCGGGGAGCTGTTTTTT,CASSPDTLTGELFF,once,TRBV5-4,TRBJ2-2,-
TGTGCCAGCCACGGCGACAGAATCAATCAGCCCCAGCATTTT,CASHGDRINQPQHF,-,TRBV6-1,TRBJ1-5,-
TGTGCCAGCAGCTCGGACAGGGCCTACGAGCAGTACTTC,CASSSDRAYEQYF,many,TRBV11-1,TRBJ2-7,TRBD1
TGTGCCAGCAGCCATCAGGAGGTTCTTGAGCAGTTCTTC,CASSHQEVLEQFF,-,TRBV7-9,TRBJ2-1,-
TGTGCTAGTGGTGGGCTGACAGGGGGTGGCTACACCTTC,CASGGLTGGGYTF,-,TRBV12-5,TRBJ1-2,TRBD1
TGCGCCAGCAGTGAGTCAATTAGCGGGAGTTGTTGGTCCTACAATGAGCAGTTCTTC,CASSESISGSCWSYNEQFF,-,TRBV10-1,TRBJ2-1,TRBD2
TGTGCCTGGAGCCGGGGGGCAGGGCTCGAGCAGTACTTC,CAWSRGAGLEQYF,-,TRBV30,TRBJ2-7,-
TGTGCCAGCAGTTTAGCAGGCACTAACTATGGCTACACCTTC,CASSLAGTNYGYTF,few,TRBV28,TRBJ1-2,-